These 3 T cell receptor beta chains were sequenced from one sample in a study of control samples from healthy donors and cancer patients (TCRdb year 2020). The library was produced with the immunoSEQ multiplex PCR assay. This immuneACCESS table, as held by TCRdb, lists in-frame sequences with V and J called but not all clones. Of the missing ones, under half trace to an unresolved V gene in checked studies; the others have no known cause. Present in this sample are fewer than 95,000 clones, 91% of which were seen just once. Of the sample, 15% to 17% is held by the ten largest clones. Sequencing used blood. The receptors were sampled from a man aged 30 to 39 in good health.

The rearrangement uses TRBV28 and TRBJ2-1; 14 nucleotides line up with TRBD2. The germline gives CDR1 MDHEN, CDR2 SYDVKM. The CDR3 runs to 17 residues. With V trimmed by 2 bases and J by 6 bases, 6 bases remained unmatched. DNA of the CDR3: TGTGCCAGCAGTTTAGGGGGGGGACTAGCGGGAGTCAATGAGCAGTTCTTC. It codes for CASSLGGGLAGVNEQFF.

This chain joins TRBV2 and TRBJ2-5; D is undetermined. The length of the CDR3 is 13 residues. The V gene lost 5 bases and the J gene lost 0 bases, with 7 bases spanning the gap. Germline CDR1 is SNHLY and CDR2 is FYNNEI. As DNA, the CDR3 is TGTGCCAGCAGTTCAAGCAACCAAGAGACCCAGTACTTC. This gives the protein CASSSSNQETQYF.

The V gene is TRBV28, the J gene TRBJ2-6; 9 bases match TRBD1. Germline loops: CDR1 MDHEN, CDR2 SYDVKM. The J segment lost 4 bases and the V segment lost 4 bases, leaving 5 bases of the junction unmatched. The length of the CDR3 is 16 residues. CDR3 residues: CASSSTGGPGANVLTF. CDR3 nucleotide sequence: TGTGCCAGCAGTTCCACAGGGGGCCCCGGGGCCAACGTCCTGACTTTC. The complete variable domain, with remaining parts taken from reference TRBV28 and TRBJ2-6, reads DVKVTQSSRYLVKRTGEKVFLECVQDMDHENMFWYRQDPGLGLRLIYFSYDVKMKEKGDIPEGYSVSREKKERFSLILESASTNQTSMYLCASSSTGGPGANVLTFGAGSRLTVL.